What follows are 20 T cell receptor beta chains derived from one specimen sequenced in a study of regulatory T cells in long-lasting Graves disease listed by TCRdb under 2021. The time point label here, explained by the study, means: newly diagnosed GD, antithyroid drugs for less than 3 months. RNA was extracted from PBMCs in TRIzol for both TCR sequencing and RNA sequencing. The library was prepared using multiplex PCR. Sequencing was carried out with an Illumina HiSeq 4000. iRepertoire HTBI primers and Arm-PCR amplification of CDR3 regions were used to construct TCR beta libraries. TCRdb itself trimmed the public reads at Q25 with fastp, ran MiXCR and retained productive beta chains. Entries are consolidated by CDR3 protein sequence, retaining the most common genes and DNA. The sample profile shows 500,000 or so distinct CDR3 sequences; approximately 16% of them were found once. The ten most abundant clones make up approximately 25% of the sample.

In addition, the sample was reused for a study of T cells in Graves' hyperthyroidism and ophthalmopathy.

The material was peripheral blood mononuclear cells (PBMCs), obtained at new diagnosis, from a patient treated with antithyroid drugs. The receptors derive from a woman aged 40-60 years with Graves disease. Donor details come from another sample of the same person, matched by shared clones.

The chain joins TRBV27 to TRBJ1-6; 7 nucleotides align to TRBD1. The ends lost 6 bases at V and 10 bases at J; junction bases unmatched: 3. The CDR3 extends over 12 amino acids. Germline V lookup: CDR1 MNHEY, CDR2 SMNVEV (reference sequence). DNA for the CDR3: TGTGCCAGCAGGGCAGGGGGGTCACCCCTCCACTTT. Amino acids: CASRAGGSPLHF.

This chain joins TRBV11-3 and TRBJ1-6; 8 bases agree with TRBD1. Germline V CDR1 and CDR2: SGHNT, YENEEA. The V gene end was trimmed by 4 bases and the J gene end by 12 bases; junction bases not matched to a gene: 11. The CDR3 sequence is 15 residues long. For the CDR3, the DNA is TGTGCCAGCAGCTCACTCGGACAGGGTGAGTTACCCCTCCACTTT. Translation: CASSSLGQGELPLHF.

In its sample, this clonotype was seen many times. The gene calls are TRBV6-1 and TRBJ1-5; the D gene is possibly TRBD1 (5 bases). V lost 5 bases and J 4 bases, leaving 9 bases between the germline ends. There are 13 residues in the CDR3. Germline loops: CDR1 MNHNS, CDR2 SASEGT. The CDR3 coding sequence is TGTGCCAGCAGTAGGACACCGAATCAGCCCCAGCATTTT. It translates to CASSRTPNQPQHF.

This clonotype was recorded at least ten times. V gene TRBV12-3 or TRBV12-4 combines with J gene TRBJ1-5; TRBD1 agrees at 11 bases. The trim removed 5 bases at V and 2 bases at J, leaving 11 bases unmatched. This CDR3 is built from 18 residues. CDR3 sequence reads: CASSQGQGATRRNQPQHF. The CDR3 DNA reads as TGTGCCAGCAGTCAAGGACAGGGGGCGACGAGACGCAATCAGCCCCAGCATTTT.

The table lists this clonotype with many counts. The chain recombines TRBV28 with TRBJ2-7; tentative D call: TRBD2 (6 bases). Germline V lookup: CDR1 MDHEN, CDR2 SYDVKM. The CDR3 runs 13 residues. V was cut by 2 bases and J by 5 bases, with 10 bases left in between. The CDR3: CASSLAGSHEQYF. The CDR3 DNA follows: TGTGCCAGCAGTTTAGCGGGGTCCCACGAGCAGTACTTC. Full variable domain (outside the CDR3, taken from reference TRBV28 and TRBJ2-7): DVKVTQSSRYLVKRTGEKVFLECVQDMDHENMFWYRQDPGLGLRLIYFSYDVKMKEKGDIPEGYSVSREKKERFSLILESASTNQTSMYLCASSLAGSHEQYFGPGTRLTVT.

This clonotype was seen only a few times. V gene TRBV4-1 combines with J gene TRBJ2-5, with D hard to call. With 1 base removed from V and 3 bases from J, the gap between germline ends came to 3 bases. This CDR3 region has 12 residues. Germline lookup yields CDR1 MGHRA and CDR2 YSYEKL. The DNA of the CDR3 is TGCGCCAGCAGCCAAGTCAAAGAGACCCAGTACTTC. Translated, it gives CASSQVKETQYF.

The J gene is TRBJ2-1, the V gene TRBV5-1; D is possibly TRBD2 (5 bases). CDR3 length: 13 amino acids. V dropped 4 bases and J dropped 5 bases, with 10 bases sitting between them. Germline CDR1 is SGHRS and CDR2 is YFSETQ. CDR3 amino acids: CASSLSDHNEQFF. For the CDR3, the DNA is TGCGCCAGCAGCCTTAGCGACCACAATGAGCAGTTCTTC.

There are many counts of this clonotype. The chain recombines TRBV20-1 with TRBJ2-3; 8 bases line up with TRBD2. V shed 1 base and J 5 bases; nucleotides not matched to a gene: 5. The CDR3 has 14 amino acids. Germline values: CDR1 DFQATT, CDR2 SNEGSKA (reference sequence). In DNA, the CDR3 is TGCAGTGCTAGAGCCGGGACTAGTCTAGATACGCAGTATTTT. Translated, it gives CSARAGTSLDTQYF.

This clonotype was picked up many times. The CDR3 here is CSAREDRDFYEQYF. The DNA for the CDR3 is TGCAGTGCTAGAGAGGACAGGGATTTCTACGAGCAGTACTTC. The chain couples TRBV20-1 to TRBJ2-7; 8 bases align to TRBD1. The CDR3 length is 14 residues. V dropped 0 bases and J dropped 3; count of bases not matched to a gene: 4. The germline gives CDR1 DFQATT, CDR2 SNEGSKA (reference sequence).

The chain carries TRBV9 and TRBJ2-5; 8 bases line up with TRBD1. CDR1 is SGDLS and CDR2 is YYNGEE in the germline V gene. The J segment lost 5 bases and the V segment lost 1 base, leaving 10 bases of the junction unmatched. The CDR3 has 16 amino acids. The CDR3 loop reads CASSVLDREVTETQYF. The DNA for the CDR3 is TGTGCCAGCAGCGTATTGGACAGGGAGGTAACGGAGACCCAGTACTTC.

This clonotype was counted a few times. The chain carries TRBV4-1 and TRBJ2-1, with D unresolved. This CDR3 is 12 amino acids long. CDR1 is MGHRA and CDR2 is YSYEKL in the germline V gene. The germline V and J ends were trimmed by 2 bases and 3 bases, with 2 bases remaining between them. The CDR3 nucleotides read TGCGCCAGCAGCCAAAACTACAATGAGCAGTTCTTC. Translation: CASSQNYNEQFF.

Turning to this clonotype: This could be a read error, since a much larger clone is one nucleotide away. This chain links TRBV11-3 with TRBJ1-1; tentative D call: TRBD1 (5 bases). CDR1 is SGHNT, CDR2 YENEEA, per germline. The CDR3 spans 15 residues. The germline V and J ends were trimmed by 3 bases and 6 bases, with 17 bases remaining between them. CDR3 residues: CASSFPNGGAAEAFF. The CDR3 DNA sequence: TGTGCCAGCAGCTTCCCGAACGGTGGGGCCGCTGAAGCTTTCTTT.

This clonotype was observed at least ten times. V and J are TRBV19 and TRBJ1-1, with unresolved D. CDR3 length equals 12 residues. The V end was cut by 5 bases, the J end by 8 bases, with 12 bases between. The germline V gene has CDR1 LNHDA and CDR2 SQIVND (reference sequence). CDR3 loop: CASSLRAGEAFF. CDR3 in DNA: TGTGCCAGTAGTCTACGGGCGGGAGAAGCTTTCTTT.

This chain uses TRBV7-3 with TRBJ2-7; D unclear. V gave up 8 bases and J gave up 2 bases, with 13 bases separating them. The CDR3 consists of 13 residues. Germline CDR1 reads SGHTA; CDR2 reads FQGTGA. CDR3 loop: CASQVVLTYEQYF. The CDR3 nucleotides read TGTGCCAGCCAGGTTGTACTCACCTACGAGCAGTACTTC.

The sample holds many counts of this clonotype. The chain has TRBV19 and TRBJ1-2; possible D gene TRBD1, 6 bases. This CDR3 has 16 residues. CDR1 is LNHDA, CDR2 SQIVND, per germline (reference sequence). V was cut by 7 bases and J by 4 bases, with 22 bases left in between. This chain's CDR3 is CASTRQGKAFAYGYTF. The CDR3 DNA is TGTGCCAGTACGCGGCAGGGGAAGGCGTTTGCCTATGGCTACACCTTC.

This clonotype was recorded a few times. This chain links TRBV20-1 with TRBJ2-5; 8 bases line up with TRBD1. V shed 5 bases and J 5 bases; nucleotides not matched to a gene: 13. Germline V lookup: CDR1 DFQATT, CDR2 SNEGSKA (reference sequence). The CDR3 is 15 amino acids. The chain's CDR3 is CSASPAQGAKETQYF. The CDR3 bases are TGCAGTGCTTCGCCGGCCCAGGGGGCGAAGGAGACCCAGTACTTC.

The CDR3 reads CAGGQGARQGTQYF. CDR3 bases: TGTGCCGGCGGACAGGGGGCGCGCCAGGGGACCCAGTACTTC. The chain combines TRBV6-1 with TRBJ2-5; TRBD1 aligns across 11 bases. This CDR3 is 14 amino acids long. Germline values: CDR1 MNHNS, CDR2 SASEGT. V was pared by 11 bases and J by 7 bases, with 12 bases of the junction left unmatched.

This clonotype was seen many times. CDR3 DNA sequence: TGTGCCAGCAGTTCCTACAGGGGAGGCCAGCCCCAGCATTTT. Translated: CASSSYRGGQPQHF. The chain is built from TRBV27 and TRBJ1-5, with 7 bases aligning to TRBD1. Trimming cost V 4 bases and J 7 bases; bases outside gene matches: 7. CDR3 length: 14 amino acids. Germline-derived CDR1 and CDR2 are MNHEY and SMNVEV (reference sequence).

This chain joins TRBV10-2 and TRBJ1-1; D perhaps matches TRBD1 (6 bases). CDR1 and CDR2 from the germline V gene are WSHSY and SAAADI. CDR3 length: 14 amino acids. Trimming took 7 bases from V and 4 from J, leaving 16 bases between them. The chain's CDR3 is CASKLGGGLTEAFF. As DNA, the CDR3 is TGCGCCAGCAAACTAGGAGGGGGGCTCACTGAAGCTTTCTTT.

This clonotype was observed many times. V and J are TRBV12-3 or TRBV12-4 and TRBJ2-7; possibly TRBD2 for D (6 bases). V was shortened by 3 bases and J by 2 bases, with 8 bases between the two germline ends. CDR3 length: 13 residues. The CDR3 loop reads CASSLGLPYEQYF. The CDR3 region has the DNA TGTGCCAGCAGTTTGGGACTTCCCTACGAGCAGTACTTC.